This TCR beta chain was identified in a study of blood T cells in healthy people across ages. V lost 6 bases to trimming and J lost 4 bases, with 10 bases between them. Germline CDR1 DFQATT, CDR2 SNEGSKA (reference sequence). CDR3 length: 12 residues. Comment on this clonotype: The antigen is undetermined.

The second PCR ran about 6 to 11 cycles with a sample-barcoded 5' primer and J-beta primers. TCRdb processed the 5' RACE reads anew with MiXCR; each CDR3 protein has one entry. This table holds approximately 900,000 distinct CDR3 sequences, 48% found once. Points from the study as a whole: Whereas aged donors had fewer naive CD4+ cells, long-lived donors had more of them and higher diversity.

The chain joins TRBV20-1 to TRBJ1-5; D not resolved. The receptor was derived from a man under 40 in good health. The sequenced sample consisted of blood. The CDR3 region has the DNA TGCAGTGCCCGGGGTAATAATCAGCCCCAGCATTTT. Protein: CSARGNNQPQHF.